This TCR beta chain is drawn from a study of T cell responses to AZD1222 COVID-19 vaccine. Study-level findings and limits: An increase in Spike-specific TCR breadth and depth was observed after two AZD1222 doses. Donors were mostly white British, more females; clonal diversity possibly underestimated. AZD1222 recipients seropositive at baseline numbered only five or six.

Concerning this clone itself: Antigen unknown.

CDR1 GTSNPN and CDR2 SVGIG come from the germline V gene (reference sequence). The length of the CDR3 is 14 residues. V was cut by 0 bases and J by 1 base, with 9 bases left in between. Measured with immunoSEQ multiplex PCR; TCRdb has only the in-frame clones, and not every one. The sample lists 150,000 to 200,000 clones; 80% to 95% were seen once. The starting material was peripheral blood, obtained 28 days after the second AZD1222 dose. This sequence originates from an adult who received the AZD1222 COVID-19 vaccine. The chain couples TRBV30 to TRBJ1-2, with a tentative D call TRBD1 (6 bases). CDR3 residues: CAWSVQGRNYGYTF. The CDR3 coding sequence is TGTGCCTGGAGTGTACAGGGACGTAACTATGGCTACACCTTC.